This T cell receptor beta chain was recorded in a study of long-term antiretroviral therapy in people with HIV. Overall study results and limits: The range of CDR3 lengths in HIV repertoires proved narrower than that found in controls.

The run of the v3.0 immunoSEQ assay was at survey level. Repertoires were generated with immunoSEQ multiplex PCR, while TCRdb's copy carries only in-frame clones and drops some. The sample includes tens of thousands of clones, roughly 86% of them seen just once. The germline gives CDR1 MNHEY, CDR2 SVGAGI. Trimming cost V 0 bases and J 6 bases, with 11 bases left between them. CDR3 length equals 15 residues. To note about this clone: The antigen is unknown.

The source of this sequence is a middle-aged man with HIV. This sample comprised unsorted PBMCs, obtained about 2.6 years after starting antiretroviral therapy. The chain is built from TRBV6-5 and TRBJ1-4, with D possibly TRBD1 on 5 matching bases. CDR3 sequence (DNA): TGTGCCAGCAGTTACTCGCCAGGGAGTTATGAAAAACTGTTTTTT. Translated: CASSYSPGSYEKLFF.